This T cell receptor (beta chain) was observed in a study of T-cell reconstitution after alpha-beta-depleted transplantation in children. TCRbeta library construction was performed incorporating unique molecular identifiers. TCRdb reprocessed the PCR reads via MiXCR and lists one record per CDR3 protein. The sample yields 420,000 or so distinct CDR3 sequences, roughly a tenth seen once. This clonotype was detected only a few times. CDR3 size: 16 residues. Looked up from germline, CDR1 is MNHNS and CDR2 is SASEGT. J lost 0 bases, V lost 8 bases, and 6 bases had no gene match. The J gene is TRBJ2-3, the V gene TRBV6-1; TRBD2 matches at 12 bases. The sequence was collected from a human donor who donated a stem cell graft to a child with acute myeloid leukemia. The specimen comprised PBMCs from the stem cell graft donor, sampled from the stem cell graft. The CDR3 DNA reads as TGTGCCAGCTCGCCGACTAGCGGGGGAAGCACAGATACGCAGTATTTT. Translating gives CASSPTSGGSTDTQYF.